This T cell receptor (beta chain) was recorded in a study of shared clonotypes between healthy human individuals. This clone has a single count. No antigen is known for it. Whole-study findings and limits: Even with large depth, rarefaction showed that sorted-subset sequencing was incomplete.

Data came from immunoSEQ multiplex PCR; TCRdb stores just in-frame clones and leaves some out. The repertoire holds over 1.5 million clones, 95% to 99% seen once, with roughly 0.4% in the top ten. Trimming cost V 5 bases and J 2 bases, with 9 bases left between them. Germline V CDR1 and CDR2: LNHDA, SQIVND (reference sequence). CDR3 length: 13 amino acids. The receptor was derived from a man younger than 45 in good health. The V and J genes are TRBV19 and TRBJ1-2, with no clear D. Sequenced: naive CD4+ T cells sorted from blood. Noted subset: CD45RA+ positively selected. The CDR3 bases are TGTGCCAGTAGTCATGAGGTGAACTATGGCTACACCTTC. Translated: CASSHEVNYGYTF.